This is a list of T cell receptor beta chains from one sample in a study of vaccination and CD4 T cells after COVID-19. These TCRs' antigens remain unknown. TCRdb ran MiXCR on the PCR reads and lists one entry per CDR3 protein. The data hold about 15,000 distinct CDR3 sequences, with just over 20% observed a single time. Specimen: CD4+ T cells from blood, cultured in vitro, collected before SARS-CoV-2 vaccination. These receptors came from a human donor who received a COVID-19 vaccine. The CDR3 runs from the conserved cysteine through the conserved F or W. The order of the fields is V gene, clone size, D gene, J gene, CDR3 protein, CDR3 DNA. D genes are given only for firm matches. Clone size is shown for a subset of rows, as once, few, many or a class of expanded clone.

TRBV6-1	few	.	TRBJ1-6	CASSEIQGGSPLHF	TGTGCCAGCAGTGAAATACAGGGAGGATCACCCCTCCACTTT
TRBV5-4	few	.	TRBJ1-2	CASSGRGGLAKVNGYTF	TGTGCCAGCAGCGGAAGGGGCGGCTTAGCTAAGGTTAATGGCTACACCTTC
TRBV19	few	TRBD1	TRBJ2-4	CASSTTGTVVLAKNIQYF	TGTGCCAGTAGCACGACCGGGACAGTTGTTTTAGCCAAAAACATTCAGTACTTC
TRBV6-2/TRBV6-3	few	TRBD2	TRBJ2-5	CASSRPGTMYQETQYF	TGTGCCAGCAGCCGCCCCGGGACTATGTACCAAGAGACCCAGTACTTC
TRBV18	.	TRBD2	TRBJ2-3	CASSPPASGDTDTQYF	TGTGCCAGCTCACCACCGGCTAGCGGGGACACAGATACGCAGTATTTT
TRBV6-5	.	TRBD1	TRBJ1-6	CASSYSRDRGYSPLHF	TGTGCCAGCAGTTACTCGCGGGACAGGGGATATTCACCCCTCCACTTT
TRBV21-1	.	.	TRBJ2-1	CASSLQGRYNEQFF	TGTGCCAGCAGCCTGCAGGGCCGATACAATGAGCAGTTCTTC
TRBV5-6	few	.	TRBJ2-5	CASSFRTVQETQYF	TGTGCCAGCAGCTTCCGGACGGTTCAAGAGACCCAGTACTTC
TRBV6-2/TRBV6-3	few	.	TRBJ2-2	CASSYVAGPGELFF	TGTGCCAGCAGTTACGTAGCAGGACCCGGGGAGCTGTTTTTT
TRBV27	.	TRBD1	TRBJ2-3	CASSFLDRGLTDTQYF	TGTGCCAGCAGTTTTTTGGACAGGGGGCTGACAGATACGCAGTATTTT
TRBV30	few	.	TRBJ1-3	CAWRAGGHPGNTIYF	TGTGCCTGGAGGGCAGGCGGACACCCTGGAAACACCATATATTTT
TRBV19	few	TRBD1	TRBJ1-1	CASNNLQGGTEAFF	TGTGCCAGTAACAATTTACAGGGGGGCACTGAAGCTTTCTTT
TRBV15	medium-sized	TRBD1	TRBJ1-6	CATSREAGGSSPLHF	TGTGCCACCAGCAGAGAAGCAGGGGGATCTTCACCCCTCCACTTT
TRBV20-1	.	.	TRBJ1-1	CSARAGPGLNTEAFF	TGCAGTGCTCGTGCGGGGCCAGGGTTGAACACTGAAGCTTTCTTT
TRBV5-5	.	.	TRBJ2-6	CASSLRNLGGMRDPGANVLTF	TGTGCCAGCAGCTTACGTAATCTGGGGGGTATGCGTGATCCTGGGGCCAACGTCCTGACTTTC
TRBV28	few	TRBD1	TRBJ1-5	CASSFSPQGSFSNQPQHF	TGTGCCAGCAGTTTCTCCCCACAGGGGTCGTTTAGCAATCAGCCCCAGCATTTT
TRBV6-1	.	TRBD2	TRBJ2-2	CASSRASGHSNTGELFF	TGTGCCAGCAGTAGGGCTAGCGGGCACTCGAACACCGGGGAGCTGTTTTTT
TRBV20-1	.	.	TRBJ2-7	CSVSMSSYEQYF	TGCAGCGTTAGTATGAGCTCCTACGAGCAGTACTTC
TRBV19	.	.	TRBJ1-5	CASSLQNQPQHF	TGTGCCAGTAGTTTGCAGAATCAGCCCCAGCATTTT
TRBV12-3/TRBV12-4	.	TRBD2	TRBJ2-3	CASRPTSGGYTDTQYF	TGTGCCAGCAGACCCACTAGCGGGGGGTACACAGATACGCAGTATTTT
TRBV12-3/TRBV12-4	few	.	TRBJ1-1	CASSSYGAMNTEAFF	TGTGCCAGCAGTAGCTACGGGGCCATGAACACTGAAGCTTTCTTT
TRBV30	few	TRBD1	TRBJ2-7	CAWRGQGASYEQYF	TGTGCCTGGAGGGGACAGGGGGCTTCCTACGAGCAGTACTTC
TRBV7-9	few	.	TRBJ1-6	CASRVDSSYNSPLHF	TGTGCCAGCAGAGTGGACAGCTCCTATAATTCACCCCTCCACTTT
TRBV4-2	.	.	TRBJ2-5	CASSQDNSPGVVETQYF	TGTGCCAGCAGCCAAGATAACTCACCTGGCGTGGTGGAGACCCAGTACTTC
TRBV7-2	few	.	TRBJ2-7	CASSLITPYEQYF	TGTGCCAGCAGCTTAATTACCCCCTACGAGCAGTACTTC
TRBV7-3	few	.	TRBJ2-1	CASSLLLVRWFF	TGTGCCAGCAGCCTCCTACTGGTACGTTGGTTCTTC
TRBV6-5	few	.	TRBJ2-5	CASSYSLEAQRETQYF	TGTGCCAGCAGTTACTCGTTAGAGGCGCAGCGAGAGACCCAGTACTTC
TRBV2	.	TRBD1	TRBJ2-7	CASRGTGSSYEQYF	TGTGCCAGCAGGGGGACAGGGAGCTCCTACGAGCAGTACTTC
TRBV29-1	.	.	TRBJ1-3	CSVEDSGNTIYF	TGCAGCGTTGAAGATTCGGGAAACACCATATATTTT
TRBV19	few	TRBD1	TRBJ1-1	CASSERDSEAFF	TGTGCCAGTAGTGAACGGGACAGTGAAGCTTTCTTT
TRBV20-1	few	TRBD1	TRBJ2-7	CSAKPGQGGFEQYF	TGCAGTGCTAAACCGGGACAGGGCGGGTTCGAGCAGTACTTC
TRBV12-3/TRBV12-4	few	.	TRBJ1-5	CASSLYEGRQPQHF	TGTGCCAGCAGTTTATACGAGGGGCGGCAGCCCCAGCATTTT
TRBV2	few	.	TRBJ2-5	CATTKRGLADWTQYF	TGTGCCACCACTAAAAGGGGTCTCGCCGATTGGACCCAGTACTTC
TRBV19	.	.	TRBJ1-1	CASSDRKNTEAFF	TGTGCCAGTAGTGACAGGAAAAACACTGAAGCTTTCTTT
TRBV6-1	few	.	TRBJ1-2	CASSPDLYGYTF	TGTGCCAGCAGCCCGGACCTTTATGGCTACACCTTC
TRBV20-1	.	.	TRBJ2-3	CSARSPMTDTQYF	TGCAGTGCTAGATCGCCGATGACAGATACGCAGTATTTT
TRBV7-2	few	TRBD2	TRBJ2-5	CASSFQVGLARETQYF	TGTGCCAGCAGCTTCCAAGTGGGACTAGCGAGAGAGACCCAGTACTTC
TRBV2	medium-sized	TRBD1	TRBJ1-2	CASSEALDRERYTF	TGTGCCAGCAGTGAAGCGTTGGACAGGGAAAGGTACACCTTC
TRBV9	.	.	TRBJ2-7	CASSPGDQKYDEQYF	TGTGCCAGCAGCCCAGGAGACCAGAAATACGACGAGCAGTACTTC
TRBV10-1	.	TRBD1	TRBJ2-4	CASSDRGGNIQYF	TGTGCCAGCAGTGACAGGGGGGGGAACATTCAATACTTC
TRBV7-2	medium-sized	.	TRBJ1-6	CASSLARGSGALHF	TGTGCCAGCAGCTTAGCGCGGGGTTCCGGGGCCCTCCACTTT
TRBV11-3	.	TRBD2	TRBJ2-5	CASSPRRGGGETQYF	TGTGCCAGCAGCCCAAGGCGGGGGGGCGGGGAGACCCAGTACTTC
TRBV10-3	.	.	TRBJ2-5	CAIATGKRSTKETQYF	TGTGCCATAGCCACAGGGAAAAGGAGTACTAAGGAGACCCAGTACTTC
TRBV24-1	.	TRBD1	TRBJ2-1	CATSDSFFGDRGDEQFF	TGTGCCACCAGTGATTCCTTCTTTGGGGACAGGGGGGATGAGCAGTTCTTC
TRBV11-3	few	TRBD2	TRBJ2-1	CASSLATSGGKDEQFF	TGTGCCAGCAGCTTAGCTACTAGCGGGGGGAAGGATGAGCAGTTCTTC
TRBV6-5	few	TRBD1	TRBJ2-7	CASSYADRGVYEQYF	TGTGCCAGCAGTTACGCGGACAGGGGAGTCTACGAGCAGTACTTC
TRBV20-1	few	TRBD1	TRBJ1-2	CSARDSGTGGSTF	TGCAGTGCTAGAGACTCCGGGACAGGGGGCTCCACCTTC
TRBV23-1	.	.	TRBJ1-1	CASTLRGKGDTEAFF	TGCGCCAGCACCCTCCGGGGGAAGGGGGACACTGAAGCTTTCTTT
TRBV5-1	once	.	TRBJ2-5	CASSQPPVQTLYF	TGCGCCAGCAGCCAGCCCCCTGTACAGACCCTGTACTTC
TRBV15	.	.	TRBJ2-1	CATSRDWRASSYNEQFF	TGTGCCACCAGCAGAGATTGGCGGGCGAGCTCCTACAATGAGCAGTTCTTC
TRBV12-3/TRBV12-4	.	.	TRBJ2-2	CASRHTGELFF	TGTGCCAGCAGACACACCGGGGAGCTGTTTTTT
TRBV29-1	.	.	TRBJ2-3	CSVGSGPQYF	TGCAGCGTTGGTTCAGGGCCGCAGTATTTT
TRBV6-5	.	TRBD1	TRBJ2-7	CASSYLDRAYEQYF	TGTGCCAGCAGTTACCTCGACAGGGCGTACGAGCAGTACTTC